The present T cell receptor (beta chain) was sequenced within a study of cytomegalovirus exposure and HLA in healthy donors. Method: immunoSEQ multiplex PCR; TCRdb's copy keeps in-frame clones and lacks some. The data hold more than 100,000 clones, with roughly 90% observed a single time. CDR3 length: 15 residues. The germline CDR1 and CDR2 sequences are MNHEY and SMNVEV (reference sequence). The germline V and J ends were trimmed by 5 bases and 6 bases, with 17 bases remaining between them. The chain joins TRBV27 to TRBJ2-1, with D maybe TRBD2 (5 bases). The specimen sequenced was PBMCs. The clonotype was recovered from a young man in good health and CMV-seronegative. The CDR3 spells CASSPRLLGSNEQFF. The CDR3 nucleotides are TGTGCCAGCAGTCCCAGACTACTAGGATCCAATGAGCAGTTCTTC.